The next 29 T cell receptor beta chains were all read from a single sample in a study of OX40 agonist ivuxolimab in advanced cancers. Sequencing was performed with immunoSEQ multiplex PCR; in TCRdb, only in-frame clones are kept and a portion is missing. This table has approximately 92,000 clones, roughly 95% appearing once. The sample here was CD4+ or CD8+ T cells sorted from blood, taken in a trial of the OX40 agonist ivuxolimab. Receptor source: an adult with an advanced solid tumor such as melanoma, head and neck, liver or kidney cancer.

The V gene is TRBV21-1, the J gene TRBJ1-4. TRBV21-1 represents a pseudogene. CDR3 length equals 18 residues. The CDR3: CASSKARKDSLTNEKLFF. The CDR3 region has the DNA TGTGCCAGCAGCAAAGCGAGAAAAGACTCTCTAACTAATGAAAAACTGTTTTTT.

The chain recombines TRBV5-1 with TRBJ2-2; 7 bases agree with TRBD1. The ends lost 5 bases at V and 5 bases at J; junction bases unmatched: 9. The CDR3 has 15 amino acids. CDR1 is SGHRS and CDR2 is YFSETQ in the germline V gene. The CDR3 bases are TGCGCCAGCAGTCTTAGACAGGGAGATACCGGGGAGCTGTTTTTT. Amino acid sequence: CASSLRQGDTGELFF.

This chain connects TRBV7-9 to TRBJ1-1, with D possibly matching TRBD1 (6 bases). The CDR3 contains 15 residues. Per germline, CDR1 SEHNR and CDR2 FQNEAQ (reference sequence). Trimming left V 6 bases short and J 4 bases short, with 18 bases between. CDR3 residues: CASRKKGESGTEAFF. The CDR3, as DNA: TGTGCCAGCAGGAAAAAGGGGGAATCGGGCACTGAAGCTTTCTTT.

The chain joins TRBV5-5 to TRBJ2-7; TRBD1 matches 8 bases. The CDR3 sequence is 15 residues long. Per the germline V gene, CDR1 is SGHKS and CDR2 is YYEKEE (reference sequence). Trimming at V came to 3 bases and at J to 2 bases, leaving 7 bases not matched to a gene. The CDR3 bases are TGTGCCAGCAGCTCAAGGACAGGGACCCCCTACGAGCAGTACTTC. Protein product: CASSSRTGTPYEQYF.

The chain is built from TRBV4-3 and TRBJ2-1; D gene unclear. Trimming removed 0 bases at V and 6 bases at J, with 9 bases between. Germline CDR1 is LGHNA and CDR2 is YSLEER. The CDR3 has 14 amino acids. The CDR3 DNA reads as TGCGCCAGCAGCCAAGATCGAGTGGTCAATGAGCAGTTCTTC. Amino acids: CASSQDRVVNEQFF.

The chain combines TRBV19 with TRBJ2-1, with TRBD2 as a possible D gene (6 bases). Per germline, CDR1 LNHDA and CDR2 SQIVND (reference sequence). The V gene lost 1 base and the J gene lost 0 bases, with 19 bases spanning the gap. The CDR3 is 19 residues long. The CDR3 reads CASSIGGDGFISSYNEQFF. The CDR3, as DNA: TGTGCCAGTAGTATAGGGGGGGACGGTTTCATTAGCTCCTACAATGAGCAGTTCTTC.

This clone was detected only once. The V gene is TRBV27, the J gene TRBJ1-1; D is unclear. Germline V gene sequence: CDR1 MNHEY, CDR2 SMNVEV (reference sequence). The CDR3 extends over 14 amino acids. Trimming pared 5 bases from V and 3 bases from J, leaving 13 bases between. CDR3 residues: CASSPWGVDTEAFF. CDR3 nucleotides: TGTGCCAGCAGTCCGTGGGGTGTGGACACTGAAGCTTTCTTT.

A remark on this clone: Other DNA variants within this sample encode the same CDR3. This chain links TRBV9 with TRBJ2-1; D may be TRBD2 (6 bases). This CDR3 comprises 14 residues. The germline V gene has CDR1 SGDLS and CDR2 YYNGEE. Trimming stripped 2 bases from V and 3 bases from J, with 9 bases between. The DNA for the CDR3 is TGTGCCAGCAGCGTGGGGGGAGGCTACAATGAGCAGTTCTTC. Its protein is CASSVGGGYNEQFF.

The gene calls are TRBV4-3 and TRBJ2-7; tentative D call: TRBD2 (6 bases). Trimming pared 2 bases from V and 5 bases from J, leaving 16 bases between. This CDR3 spans 15 amino acids. CDR1 is LGHNA and CDR2 is YSLEER in the germline V gene. CDR3 protein: CASSQTRREAHEQYF. As DNA, the CDR3 is TGCGCCAGCAGCCAAACAAGGAGGGAGGCCCACGAGCAGTACTTC.

V usage is TRBV19 and J usage is TRBJ2-5; no reliable D call. This CDR3 is 14 amino acids long. The V gene lost 3 bases and the J gene lost 11 bases, with 19 bases spanning the gap. Germline lookup yields CDR1 LNHDA and CDR2 SQIVND (reference sequence). CDR3 protein: CASSILATSYGQYF. The DNA of the CDR3 is TGTGCCAGTAGTATTTTGGCTACCTCCTACGGGCAGTACTTC.

The genes are TRBV6-5 and TRBJ1-1; no clear D. V dropped 6 bases and J dropped 1 base, with 15 bases sitting between them. The CDR3 extends over 15 amino acids. Germline V gene data show CDR1 as MNHEY and CDR2 as SVGAGI. CDR3 nucleotide sequence: TGTGCCAGCAGCCCTCTCATGGGCCAGAACACTGAAGCTTTCTTT. This codes for CASSPLMGQNTEAFF.

V usage is TRBV28 and J usage is TRBJ2-3; TRBD2 agrees at 9 bases. Germline-derived CDR1 and CDR2 are MDHEN and SYDVKM. The CDR3 runs 15 residues. V shed 4 bases and J 1 base; nucleotides not matched to a gene: 3. Here the CDR3 reads CASSYQRGGTDTQYF. The CDR3 coding sequence is TGTGCCAGCAGTTACCAGCGGGGGGGCACAGATACGCAGTATTTT.

This sequence joins TRBV7-3 and TRBJ2-1; 7 nucleotides agree with TRBD2. The CDR3 covers 16 residues. Germline assignment: CDR1 SGHTA and CDR2 FQGTGA. The V segment lost 4 bases and the J segment 3 bases; nucleotides outside the gene matches: 9. The CDR3 DNA is TGTGCCAGCAGCTCCTCTAGCTCGGGGGGCTACAATGAGCAGTTCTTC. Protein sequence: CASSSSSSGGYNEQFF.

The CDR3 spells CASSEHPDSHGSYEQYF. CDR3 coding DNA: TGTGCCAGCAGTGAACACCCGGACAGCCACGGGTCCTACGAGCAGTACTTC. The V gene is TRBV6-1, the J gene TRBJ2-7; tentatively, D is TRBD1 (6 bases). Trimming pared 2 bases from V and 1 base from J, leaving 18 bases between. The CDR3 consists of 17 residues. Germline V gene sequence: CDR1 MNHNS, CDR2 SASEGT.

The chain is built from TRBV12-2 and TRBJ2-5; no check of the table's D call, TRBD2, against the DNA was made. TRBV12-2 counts as a pseudogene. CDR3 length: 20 amino acids. CDR3 DNA sequence: TGTGCAAGTCGCTTATGTGGGCCAGAACGGAGAGGTTGGGGAGAAGAGACCCAGTACTTC. Its protein product is CASRLCGPERRGWGEETQYF.

J is TRBJ2-7 and V is TRBV10-1; perhaps D is TRBD1 or TRBD2 (5 bases each). Germline values: CDR1 WNHNN, CDR2 SYGVQD (reference sequence). This CDR3 contains 14 residues. Trimming stripped 11 bases from V and 6 bases from J, with 23 bases between. The CDR3 loop is CADKLGNGGCEQYF. CDR3 in DNA: TGCGCCGACAAACTCGGAAATGGGGGTTGCGAGCAGTACTTC.

This clone was seen only once. The gene calls are TRBV7-8 and TRBJ1-5, with D perhaps TRBD1 (6 bases). The germline CDR1 and CDR2 sequences are SGHVS and FQNEAQ. The CDR3 has 16 amino acids. V lost 5 bases and J 4 bases, leaving 18 bases between the germline ends. The CDR3 loop reads CASSLGTRGPNQPQHF. The CDR3 DNA is TGTGCCAGCAGCCTAGGGACACGGGGACCGAATCAGCCCCAGCATTTT.

The rearrangement joins TRBV28 to TRBJ2-3, with D perhaps given as TRBD1 or TRBD2 (5 bases each). This CDR3 spans 15 amino acids. V was clipped by 6 bases and J by 6 bases, with 19 bases between them. CDR1 is MDHEN, CDR2 SYDVKM, per germline. CDR3: CASSLRGPKGDTQYF. CDR3 sequence (DNA): TGTGCCAGCAGCTTAAGGGGACCAAAAGGGGATACGCAGTATTTT.

This clone was recorded once. CDR3 nucleotide sequence: TGCAGCGTTAGTGGACTAGCGGGAGTTAACGAGCAGTACTTC. It translates to CSVSGLAGVNEQYF. The chain links TRBV29-1 to TRBJ2-7; 13 bases fit TRBD2. The germline V gene has CDR1 SQVTM and CDR2 ANQGSEA. CDR3 length: 14 residues. V shed 5 bases, J shed 5 bases, and the junction held 6 bases outside the gene matches.

The chain has TRBV27 and TRBJ2-5, with 7 bases matching TRBD1. The CDR3 has 15 amino acids. CDR1 and CDR2 (germline): MNHEY, SMNVEV (reference sequence). J was trimmed by 5 bases and V by 0 bases; bases with no gene match: 6. The CDR3 loop reads CASSLSGQWMETQYF. In DNA form, the CDR3 reads TGTGCCAGCAGTTTATCGGGACAGTGGATGGAGACCCAGTACTTC.

The chain links TRBV7-6 to TRBJ2-5; 10 positions agree with TRBD1. V lost 5 bases to trimming and J lost 2 bases; unmatched junction nucleotides: 5. The CDR3 is 15 residues long. CDR1 is SGHVS and CDR2 is FNYEAQ in the germline V gene. CDR3 amino acids: CASSPRTGGQETQYF. The DNA of the CDR3 is TGTGCCAGCAGCCCTCGGACAGGGGGACAAGAGACCCAGTACTTC. The variable domain in full, completed from reference TRBV7-6 and TRBJ2-5, reads GAGVSQSPRYKVTKRGQDVALRCDPISGHVSLYWYRQALGQGPEFLTYFNYEAQQDKSGLPNDRFSAERPEGSISTLTIQRTEQRDSAMYRCASSPRTGGQETQYFGPGTRLLVL.

The CDR3 DNA reads TGTGCCAGCAGCTCCGTGGATACGCAGTATTTT. Its translation is CASSSVDTQYF. The chain recombines TRBV5-6 with TRBJ2-3; D remains unclear. The length of the CDR3 is 11 residues. The germline V and J ends were trimmed by 3 bases and 6 bases, with 5 bases remaining between them. CDR1 and CDR2 (germline): SGHDT, YYEEEE.

V gene TRBV7-2 combines with J gene TRBJ2-5; D is perhaps TRBD2 (6 bases). Trimming shortened V by 5 bases and J by 9 bases, and 16 bases separated the two germline ends. The CDR3 is 13 amino acids. In germline, CDR1 is SGHTA, CDR2 FQGNSA. The CDR3, as DNA: TGTGCCAGCAGCCACGGGACTCCGTTTCCCCAGTACTTC. Translation gives CASSHGTPFPQYF.

The rearrangement uses TRBV28 and TRBJ2-1, with 9 bases identical to TRBD2. V lost 6 bases to trimming and J lost 9 bases; unmatched junction nucleotides: 9. CDR1 MDHEN and CDR2 SYDVKM come from the germline V gene. CDR3 length: 14 residues. CDR3 nucleotide sequence: TGTGCCAGCAGGGCTAGCGGGATATTGGGTGAGCAGTTCTTC. The encoded protein is CASRASGILGEQFF.

This clone was found once. Here the CDR3 reads CASSQDRGNTIYF. The CDR3 nucleotides read TGTGCCAGCAGCCAAGATCGGGGAAACACCATATATTTT. The chain recombines TRBV4-2 with TRBJ1-3; the D is unclear. This CDR3 has 13 amino acids. CDR1 is LGHNA, CDR2 YNFKEQ, per germline. Between the trimmed V and J ends, which lost 0 bases and 4 bases, there was a span of 4 bases.

The chain couples TRBV7-8 to TRBJ1-1; tentatively, D is TRBD1 (5 bases). The CDR3 is 13 residues long. Deletions cut 5 bases from V and 7 bases from J, with 14 bases between. Germline V gene lookup returns CDR1 SGHVS and CDR2 FQNEAQ. CDR3 nucleotides: TGTGCCAGCAGCCCACGGGGGGAAATTGAAGCTTTCTTT. This encodes CASSPRGEIEAFF.

For this clone: The same CDR3 is also encoded by other DNA sequences in this sample. This sequence joins TRBV6-5 and TRBJ2-7; D gene unclear. The germline V gene has CDR1 MNHEY and CDR2 SVGAGI. CDR3 length: 13 residues. V was shortened by 0 bases and J by 4 bases, with 7 bases between the two germline ends. CDR3 sequence: CASSYSGEYEQYF. The CDR3 DNA follows: TGTGCCAGCAGTTACTCTGGAGAGTACGAGCAGTACTTC.

The J gene is TRBJ1-3, the V gene TRBV4-1; D is uncertain. Germline loops: CDR1 MGHRA, CDR2 YSYEKL. V lost 6 bases and J lost 2, with 11 bases in between. The CDR3 spans 14 residues. The CDR3 bases are TGCGCCAGCAGTTCAGGCGAAACTGGAAACACCATATATTTT. Protein product: CASSSGETGNTIYF.

The rearrangement joins TRBV28 to TRBJ2-1, with 12 bases lining up with TRBD2. Unmatched junction bases numbered 4, after V lost 4 bases and J lost 6 bases. Germline CDR1 reads MDHEN; CDR2 reads SYDVKM. The CDR3 is 15 residues long. The CDR3 sequence is CASSSLAGGGNEQFF. The CDR3 DNA sequence: TGTGCCAGCAGTTCACTAGCGGGAGGTGGCAATGAGCAGTTCTTC.